A single T cell receptor (beta chain) is shown here with its context. Extracted RNA was reverse transcribed into cDNA, the sequencing template. The method was immunoSEQ multiplex PCR; TCRdb's version includes in-frame clones alone and lacks a portion of them. The sample shows about 150,000 clones, roughly three fifths of them seen only once. Per the germline V gene, CDR1 is SQVTM and CDR2 is ANQGSEA. There are 14 residues in the CDR3. Trimming left V 6 bases short and J 3 bases short, with 17 bases between. The sample belongs to a study of CD8+ T cells in alopecia areata. The sequencing here drew on CD4+ T cells sorted from blood, taken at week 0. V and J are TRBV29-1 and TRBJ1-2, with D uncertain. The source of this sequence is a human donor with alopecia areata. The CDR3 DNA sequence: TGCAGCGTCCCTTGGTTGGGCACTGACTATGGCTACACCTTC. Translated: CSVPWLGTDYGYTF.